This T cell receptor (beta chain) derives from a study of low-dose radiotherapy and immunotherapy resistance in tumors. TRAV- and TRBV-specific primers primed first-strand cDNA, covering alpha and beta chains. A constant-region primer paired with the V-primer adapter amplified TCRs over about 19 PCR cycles. Amplification (by in vitro transcription) was performed on isolated mRNA. TCRdb reprocessed the reads via MiXCR and lists one record per CDR3 protein. Of 100,000 or so distinct CDR3 sequences in the sample, 20% to 25% were seen once. The CDR3 has 11 residues. Germline CDR1 reads DFQATT; CDR2 reads SNEGSKA (reference sequence). V gave up 5 bases and J gave up 5 bases, with 9 bases separating them. This clonotype showed up many times. This sample's time point: after trial treatment. The treatment here: LDRT plus nivolumab, ipilimumab, low-dose cyclophosphamide and aspirin (RACIN trial). As their treatment, donors received nivolumab, ipilimumab, aspirin, low-dose cyclophosphamide and low-dose radiotherapy. Solid tumors that lacked tumor-infiltrating lymphocytes and were advanced were present in eligible patients.

The sample in question was PBMCs, obtained after low-dose radiotherapy plus immunotherapy. The V call is TRBV20-1, the J call TRBJ2-5; the D gene is possibly TRBD2 (6 bases). The TCR comes from a male donor with prostate cancer. DNA for the CDR3: TGCAGTGCTTGGGGGGTCGAGACCCAGTACTTC. Protein sequence: CSAWGVETQYF.